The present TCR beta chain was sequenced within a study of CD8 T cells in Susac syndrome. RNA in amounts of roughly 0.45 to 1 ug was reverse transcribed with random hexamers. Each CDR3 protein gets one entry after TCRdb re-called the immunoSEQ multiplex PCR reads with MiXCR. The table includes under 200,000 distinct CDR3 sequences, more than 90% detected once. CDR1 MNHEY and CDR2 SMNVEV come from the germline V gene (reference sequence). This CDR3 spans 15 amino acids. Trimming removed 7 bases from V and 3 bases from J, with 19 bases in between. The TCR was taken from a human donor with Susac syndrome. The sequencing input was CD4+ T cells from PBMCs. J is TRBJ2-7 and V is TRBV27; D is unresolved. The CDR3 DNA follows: TGTGCCAGCAAGATTGGTATGGCTACCTACTACGAGCAGTACTTC. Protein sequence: CASKIGMATYYEQYF.